This TCR beta chain was obtained from a study of blood T cells in healthy people across ages. Germline V lookup: CDR1 SGDLS, CDR2 YYNGEE. The CDR3 contains 17 residues. Study-wide findings and caveats: Changes seen in expanded clonotypes were possibly confounded by donor CMV status left unknown.

A J-beta primer mix and a sample-barcoded 5' primer were used in a second PCR of roughly 6 to 12 cycles. TCRdb called the 5' RACE reads again in MiXCR, with one record for every CDR3 protein. This sample has 500,000 to 650,000 distinct CDR3 sequences, with roughly a quarter found just once. In regard to this clonotype: Its specificity is unknown.

This sample was also put to use in a study of T cells of mothers and their children. As reported in that work: Each mother gave over 8.5 million TCR beta CDR3 reads; each child, several million. Related pairs of mothers and children showed slightly higher, non-significant overlap versus unrelated pairs.

The chain combines TRBV9 with TRBJ2-5; the D call may be TRBD1 or TRBD2 (6 bases each). The J call may be faulty, since TRBJ2-7 better matches the DNA end. This clonotype was sampled from a boy aged 2 to 9 in good health. The specimen was blood. CDR3 amino acids: CASSAGVKGLGHYEQYF. CDR3 DNA sequence: TGTGCCAGCAGCGCGGGGGTAAAAGGACTGGGACACTACGAGCAGTACTTC.